These 29 T cell receptor beta chains share one sample of origin, sequenced in a study of blood T cell repertoires in COVID-19. Only in-frame clones appear in the TCRdb table, and some are missing; sequencing was by immunoSEQ multiplex PCR. The table has approximately 100,000 clones, approximately 85% seen once. Source material: peripheral blood. The receptors come from a woman aged 55-70 years with acute or convalescent COVID-19.

The chain couples TRBV6-5 to TRBJ1-2; D might be TRBD1 (6 bases). This CDR3 is 13 amino acids long. Trimming took off 6 bases at V and 4 bases at J, with 12 bases between the two ends. Per germline, CDR1 MNHEY and CDR2 SVGAGI. In DNA form, the CDR3 reads TGTGCCAGCAGAGACAGGACCGTCTATGGCTACACCTTC. Translation gives CASRDRTVYGYTF.

This clone was recorded a few times. The V call is TRBV27, the J call TRBJ1-3; D might be TRBD1 (6 bases). Germline lookup yields CDR1 MNHEY and CDR2 SMNVEV (reference sequence). This CDR3 comprises 13 residues. Trimming took off 6 bases at V and 2 bases at J, with 8 bases between the two ends. The DNA for the CDR3 is TGTGCCAGCAGCCGACAGGCTGGAAACACCATATATTTT. It encodes CASSRQAGNTIYF.

This chain uses TRBV15 with TRBJ2-5; 16 nucleotides line up with TRBD2. V lost 2 bases to trimming and J lost 5 bases; unmatched junction nucleotides: 8. Looked up from germline, CDR1 is LNHNV and CDR2 is YYDKDF (reference sequence). This CDR3 comprises 18 residues. The DNA of the CDR3 is TGTGCCACCAGCAGACCAGGGACTAGCGGGAGGGCCAGGGAGACCCAGTACTTC. It yields the protein CATSRPGTSGRARETQYF.

The genes are TRBV3-1 (or the pseudogene TRBV3-2) and TRBJ1-5, with D hard to call. V was clipped by 0 bases and J by 5 bases, with 5 bases between them. Looked up from germline, CDR1 is LGHDT and CDR2 is YNNKEL (reference sequence). There are 13 residues in the CDR3. CDR3 in DNA: TGTGCCAGCAGCCAAGATCGGTATCAGCCCCAGCATTTT. Its translation is CASSQDRYQPQHF.

CDR3 sequence: CASSEPDTGELFF. The CDR3 nucleotides read TGTGCCAGCAGTGAACCCGACACCGGGGAGCTGTTTTTT. The V and J genes are TRBV6-1 and TRBJ2-2, with D unclear. Trimming took 2 bases from V and 3 from J, leaving 4 bases between them. The germline V gene encodes CDR1 MNHNS and CDR2 SASEGT. This CDR3 has 13 amino acids.

The V gene is TRBV5-1, the J gene TRBJ2-5; D unclear. V was trimmed by 4 bases and J by 3 bases, leaving 10 bases between them. CDR3 length: 13 amino acids. Germline lookup yields CDR1 SGHRS and CDR2 YFSETQ. The CDR3 spells CASSLGSKETQYF. The CDR3 coding sequence is TGCGCCAGCAGCCTAGGCTCCAAAGAGACCCAGTACTTC.

V is TRBV19 and J is TRBJ2-7, with a weak D call TRBD2 (5 bases). V dropped 5 bases and J dropped 6 bases, with 14 bases sitting between them. Germline CDR1 and CDR2: LNHDA and SQIVND (reference sequence). This CDR3 has 13 amino acids. For the CDR3, the DNA is TGTGCCAGTAGTCTAGGACTGCGATTCGAGCAGTACTTC. Translating it yields CASSLGLRFEQYF. The full variable domain, with the rest looked up from reference TRBV19 and TRBJ2-7, is DGGITQSPKYLFRKEGQNVTLSCEQNLNHDAMYWYRQDPGQGLRLIYYSQIVNDFQKGDIAEGYSVSREKKESFPLTVTSAQKNPTAFYLCASSLGLRFEQYFGPGTRLTVT.

The chain links TRBV27 to TRBJ2-5; weak D call: TRBD2 (5 bases). The V gene lost 3 bases and the J gene lost 2 bases, with 10 bases spanning the gap. The CDR3 has 14 amino acids. CDR1 is MNHEY and CDR2 is SMNVEV in the germline V gene (reference sequence). CDR3 residues: CASSFLGEQETQYF. For the CDR3, the DNA is TGTGCCAGCAGTTTCTTGGGAGAGCAAGAGACCCAGTACTTC.

The chain has TRBV21-1 and TRBJ2-1; the D call TRBD2 from the table was never checked on the DNA. TRBV21-1 is a documented pseudogene. The CDR3 consists of 16 residues. The CDR3 DNA follows: TGTGCCAGCGGGGGGGGAGACAAGCCCTCCTACAATGAGCAGTTCTTC. Protein: CASGGGDKPSYNEQFF.

The V gene is TRBV25-1, the J gene TRBJ2-2; 14 bases align to TRBD2. Per the germline V gene, CDR1 is MGHDK and CDR2 is SYGVNS. After removal of 8 bases from V and 7 bases from J, the junction contained 9 bases not matched to a gene. The CDR3 consists of 16 residues. The CDR3 DNA is TGTGCCAGCGAACCAAAGGGACTAGCGGGAGTCGGGGAGCTGTTTTTT. It encodes CASEPKGLAGVGELFF.

In this sample, this clone turned up a few times. The genes are TRBV24-1 and TRBJ2-3, with D possibly TRBD2 on 5 matching bases. This CDR3 has 14 amino acids. CDR1 and CDR2 from the germline V gene are KGHDR and SFDVKD. The V end was cut by 3 bases, the J end by 6 bases, with 12 bases between. The CDR3 sequence is CATSDRASMDTQYF. In DNA, the CDR3 is TGTGCCACCAGTGATCGGGCTAGCATGGATACGCAGTATTTT.

The chain carries TRBV7-2 and TRBJ1-1; the D is unclear. This CDR3 has 12 residues. V was cut by 2 bases and J by 10 bases, with 11 bases left in between. Germline values: CDR1 SGHTA, CDR2 FQGNSA. As DNA, the CDR3 is TGTGCCAGCAGCTTAATGGTCAGCGGAGCTTTCTTT. Protein: CASSLMVSGAFF.

CDR3 amino acids: CASKGAGGIRGYTF. CDR3 nucleotides: TGTGCCAGCAAGGGGGCAGGGGGCATACGAGGCTACACCTTC. The J gene is TRBJ1-2, the V gene TRBV2, with 8 bases fitting TRBD1. The junction had 12 bases not matched to a gene; V was cut back by 7 bases and J by 8 bases. Germline-derived CDR1 and CDR2 are SNHLY and FYNNEI. This CDR3 has 14 residues.

The chain recombines TRBV15 with TRBJ2-2; D not certain. Germline CDR1 and CDR2: LNHNV and YYDKDF (reference sequence). This CDR3 spans 14 amino acids. Trimming took 3 bases from V and 4 from J, leaving 9 bases between them. The CDR3 region is CATSSHQATGELFF. CDR3 bases: TGTGCCACCAGCAGTCATCAGGCCACCGGGGAGCTGTTTTTT.

This clone was seen more than once but under ten times. The chain employs TRBV29-1 and TRBJ1-2, with D possibly being TRBD1 (5 bases). Trimming removed 6 bases from V and 6 bases from J, with 14 bases in between. The CDR3 totals 12 residues. Germline CDR1 and CDR2: SQVTM and ANQGSEA. Here the CDR3 DNA reads TGCAGCGTGTCAGAAGGGGTACATGGCTACACCTTC. This encodes CSVSEGVHGYTF.

V gene TRBV6-7 combines with J gene TRBJ1-1; 8 bases agree with TRBD1. TRBV6-7 is marked as an open reading frame, function uncertain. This CDR3 spans 16 amino acids. Losses at the gene ends were 4 bases for V and 1 base for J; bases not matched to a gene: 8. Here the CDR3 DNA reads TGTGCCAGCAGTTTCAGTCAGGGGGCCAAGAACACTGAAGCTTTCTTT. Amino acid sequence: CASSFSQGAKNTEAFF.

This clone turned up a few times. The rearrangement uses TRBV7-9 and TRBJ1-2; maybe TRBD1 (6 bases). The CDR3 spans 12 residues. Germline V gene sequence: CDR1 SEHNR, CDR2 FQNEAQ (reference sequence). V was clipped by 4 bases and J by 9 bases, with 12 bases between them. CDR3 DNA sequence: TGTGCCAGCAGCTCAGGCAGGGGAAGCTACACCTTC. Amino acids: CASSSGRGSYTF.

The genes are TRBV3-1 (or the pseudogene TRBV3-2) and TRBJ2-1; 10 bases fit TRBD2. This CDR3 has 16 amino acids. The trim removed 1 base at V and 7 bases at J, leaving 7 bases unmatched. Germline assignment: CDR1 LGHDT and CDR2 YNNKEL (reference sequence). CDR3 residues: CASSQGASGSENEQFF. As DNA, the CDR3 is TGTGCCAGCAGCCAAGGGGCTAGCGGGAGCGAGAATGAGCAGTTCTTC.

The chain has TRBV5-1 and TRBJ1-2, with 8 positions matching TRBD1. Looked up from germline, CDR1 is SGHRS and CDR2 is YFSETQ. CDR3 size: 14 residues. Trimming removed 4 bases from V and 8 bases from J; junction bases left unmatched: 10. The CDR3 DNA is TGCGCCAGCAGCCTGGTGGACAGGGTGTACGGCTACACCTTC. The encoded protein is CASSLVDRVYGYTF.

The chain joins TRBV3-1 (or the pseudogene TRBV3-2) to TRBJ2-6; 9 bases map to TRBD1. J was trimmed by 4 bases and V by 1 base; bases with no gene match: 8. The CDR3 totals 18 residues. Germline V gene lookup returns CDR1 LGHDT and CDR2 YNNKEL (reference sequence). CDR3 loop: CASSQAGTGSMGANVLTF. The CDR3, as DNA: TGTGCCAGCAGCCAAGCGGGGACAGGGAGTATGGGGGCCAACGTCCTGACTTTC.

V usage is TRBV18 and J usage is TRBJ2-3; D is ambiguous. Deletions cut 2 bases from V and 0 bases from J, with 6 bases between. CDR3 length: 14 residues. The germline V gene has CDR1 KGHSH and CDR2 LQKENI. This CDR3 reads CASSPVRSTDTQYF. The CDR3 nucleotides are TGTGCCAGCTCACCAGTTAGAAGCACAGATACGCAGTATTTT.

This clone was counted a single time. The chain combines TRBV5-4 with TRBJ1-2; unclear D gene. CDR3 length: 15 amino acids. Per germline, CDR1 SGHNT and CDR2 YYREEE (reference sequence). V was cut by 0 bases and J by 2 bases, with 11 bases left in between. The CDR3 sequence: CASSLVEGGNYGYTF. CDR3 bases: TGTGCCAGCAGCTTGGTCGAGGGCGGGAACTATGGCTACACCTTC.

This chain connects TRBV29-1 to TRBJ1-2; D perhaps matches TRBD1 (5 bases). Trimming stripped 3 bases from V and 4 bases from J, with 9 bases between. The CDR3 extends over 12 amino acids. CDR1 and CDR2 from the germline V gene are SQVTM and ANQGSEA. CDR3 coding DNA: TGCAGCGTTGACATTAGGGGCTATGGCTACACCTTC. Translation gives CSVDIRGYGYTF.

CDR3 protein: CASSGGGRGNTGELFF. In DNA form, the CDR3 reads TGCGCCAGCAGCGGGGGCGGCAGGGGCAACACCGGGGAGCTGTTTTTT. The chain couples TRBV5-1 to TRBJ2-2; TRBD1 is a possible D gene (6 bases). V lost 4 bases and J lost 2, with 15 bases in between. The germline V gene encodes CDR1 SGHRS and CDR2 YFSETQ. CDR3 length: 16 amino acids. Drawing the rest from reference TRBV5-1 and TRBJ2-2, the complete variable domain is KAGVTQTPRYLIKTRGQQVTLSCSPISGHRSVSWYQQTPGQGLQFLFEYFSETQRNKGNFPGRFSGRQFSNSRSEMNVSTLELGDSALYLCASSGGGRGNTGELFFGEGSRLTVL.

The chain combines TRBV18 with TRBJ1-2; TRBD1 aligns across 9 bases. The CDR3 length is 15 residues. Germline assignment: CDR1 KGHSH and CDR2 LQKENI. J was trimmed by 3 bases and V by 6 bases; bases with no gene match: 8. CDR3 residues: CASSPTGGVDYGYTF. CDR3 nucleotide sequence: TGTGCCAGCTCCCCTACAGGGGGCGTGGACTATGGCTACACCTTC. The variable domain in full, with the rest retrieved from reference TRBV18 and TRBJ1-2, is NAGVMQNPRHLVRRRGQEARLRCSPMKGHSHVYWYRQLPEEGLKFMVYLQKENIIDESGMPKERFSAEFPKEGPSILRIQQVVRGDSAAYFCASSPTGGVDYGYTFGSGTRLTVV.

V is TRBV20-1 and J is TRBJ2-5; 10 bases align to TRBD2. There are 14 residues in the CDR3. The V segment lost 3 bases and the J segment 5 bases; nucleotides outside the gene matches: 6. The germline V gene has CDR1 DFQATT and CDR2 SNEGSKA (reference sequence). The CDR3, as DNA: TGCAGTGCTAGTGGTCTAGCGGGAGTGGAGACCCAGTACTTC. It codes for CSASGLAGVETQYF.

The count of this clone is one. The chain links TRBV5-1 to TRBJ2-1; weak D call: TRBD2 (6 bases). The CDR3 loop spans 13 amino acids. Per the germline V gene, CDR1 is SGHRS and CDR2 is YFSETQ. Trimming took off 2 bases at V and 7 bases at J, with 10 bases between the two ends. The CDR3 DNA sequence: TGCGCCAGCAGCTTAACTAGCCCAAATGAGCAGTTCTTC. Amino acids: CASSLTSPNEQFF.

This chain joins TRBV7-8 and TRBJ2-7, with D perhaps TRBD2 (5 bases). Trimming pared 5 bases from V and 3 bases from J, leaving 11 bases between. This CDR3 spans 13 amino acids. The germline gives CDR1 SGHVS, CDR2 FQNEAQ. The CDR3 sequence is CASSPPSGYEQYV. Written as DNA, the CDR3 is TGTGCCAGCAGCCCCCCCAGCGGCTACGAGCAGTACGTC.

A word on this clone: The sample has other DNA sequences that encode this CDR3 too. The chain couples TRBV29-1 to TRBJ1-5, with D possibly being TRBD1 (5 bases). The germline gives CDR1 SQVTM, CDR2 ANQGSEA. The ends were cut back, 3 bases at V and 6 bases at J, with 12 bases in the middle. This CDR3 region has 13 residues. CDR3 sequence: CSVEGGEGQPQHF. The CDR3 nucleotides read TGCAGCGTTGAGGGGGGGGAGGGTCAGCCCCAGCATTTT. The full variable domain, completed using reference TRBV29-1 and TRBJ1-5, is SAVISQKPSRDICQRGTSLTIQCQVDSQVTMMFWYRQQPGQSLTLIATANQGSEATYESGFVIDKFPISRPNLTFSTLTVSNMSPEDSSIYLCSVEGGEGQPQHFGDGTRLSIL.